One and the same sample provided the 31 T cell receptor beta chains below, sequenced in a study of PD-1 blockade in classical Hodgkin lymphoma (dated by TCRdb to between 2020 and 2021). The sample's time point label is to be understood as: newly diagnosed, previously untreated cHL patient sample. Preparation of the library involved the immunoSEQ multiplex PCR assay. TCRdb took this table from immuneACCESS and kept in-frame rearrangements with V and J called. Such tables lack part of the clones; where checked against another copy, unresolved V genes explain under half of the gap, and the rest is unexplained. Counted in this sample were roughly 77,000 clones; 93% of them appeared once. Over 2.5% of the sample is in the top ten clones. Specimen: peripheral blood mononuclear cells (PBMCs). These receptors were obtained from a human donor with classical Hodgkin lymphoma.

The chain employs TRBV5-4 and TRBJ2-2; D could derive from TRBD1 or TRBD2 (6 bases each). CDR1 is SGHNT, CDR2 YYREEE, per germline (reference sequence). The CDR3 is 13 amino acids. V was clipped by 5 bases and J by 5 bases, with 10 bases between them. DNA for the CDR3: TGTGCCAGCAGGAGGGGGGAAACCGGGGAGCTGTTTTTT. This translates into CASRRGETGELFF.

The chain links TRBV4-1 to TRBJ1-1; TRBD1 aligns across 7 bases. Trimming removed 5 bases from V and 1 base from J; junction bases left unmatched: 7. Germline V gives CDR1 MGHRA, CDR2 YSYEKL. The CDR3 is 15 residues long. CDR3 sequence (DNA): TGCGCCAGCAGCAACCCGGACAGGCAGAACACTGAAGCTTTCTTT. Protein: CASSNPDRQNTEAFF.

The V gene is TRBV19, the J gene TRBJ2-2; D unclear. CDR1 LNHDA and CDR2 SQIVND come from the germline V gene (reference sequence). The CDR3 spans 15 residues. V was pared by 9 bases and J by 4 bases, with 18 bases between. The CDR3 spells CASLDHPRGTGELFF. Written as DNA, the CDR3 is TGTGCCAGCCTCGACCATCCCCGAGGCACCGGGGAGCTGTTTTTT.

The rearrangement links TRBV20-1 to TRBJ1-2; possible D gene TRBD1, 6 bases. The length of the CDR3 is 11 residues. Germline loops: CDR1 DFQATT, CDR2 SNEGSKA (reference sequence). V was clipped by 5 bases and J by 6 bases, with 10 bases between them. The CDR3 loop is CSASQGNGYTF. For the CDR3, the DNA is TGCAGTGCTTCTCAGGGGAATGGCTACACCTTC.

Written as DNA, the CDR3 is TGTGCCAGCAGCCCCGTGGACAGTCGAAGGTCACCCCTCCACTTT. This sequence encodes CASSPVDSRRSPLHF. The chain joins TRBV11-2 to TRBJ1-6, with D perhaps matching TRBD1 (6 bases). Trimming took off 5 bases at V and 10 bases at J, with 18 bases between the two ends. CDR1 SGHAT and CDR2 FQNNGV come from the germline V gene. There are 15 residues in the CDR3.

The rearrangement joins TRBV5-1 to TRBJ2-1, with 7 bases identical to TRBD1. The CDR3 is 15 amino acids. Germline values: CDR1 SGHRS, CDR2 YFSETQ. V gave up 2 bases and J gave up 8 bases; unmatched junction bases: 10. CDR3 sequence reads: CASSFLRGLVDEQFF. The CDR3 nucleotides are TGCGCCAGCAGCTTTCTAAGGGGGCTGGTAGATGAGCAGTTCTTC.

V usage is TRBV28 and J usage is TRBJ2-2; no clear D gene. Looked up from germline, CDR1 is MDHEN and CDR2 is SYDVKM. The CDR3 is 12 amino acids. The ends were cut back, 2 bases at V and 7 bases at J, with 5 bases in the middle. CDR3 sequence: CASSLNVGELFF. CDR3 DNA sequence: TGTGCCAGCAGTTTAAACGTCGGGGAGCTGTTTTTT.

In DNA form, the CDR3 reads TGTGCCAGCAGCCCTGGACAGTCCATGAACACTGAAGCTTTCTTT. It codes for CASSPGQSMNTEAFF. V is TRBV7-2 and J is TRBJ1-1; weak D call: TRBD1 (6 bases). V was pared by 5 bases and J by 0 bases, with 13 bases between. This CDR3 contains 15 residues. The germline V gene has CDR1 SGHTA and CDR2 FQGNSA.

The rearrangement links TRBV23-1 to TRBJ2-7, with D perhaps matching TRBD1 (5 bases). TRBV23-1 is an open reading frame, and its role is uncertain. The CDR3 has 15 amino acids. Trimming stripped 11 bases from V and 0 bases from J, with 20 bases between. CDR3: CAPRGRPFDSYEQYF. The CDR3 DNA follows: TGCGCCCCAAGGGGAAGACCCTTTGACTCCTACGAGCAGTACTTC.

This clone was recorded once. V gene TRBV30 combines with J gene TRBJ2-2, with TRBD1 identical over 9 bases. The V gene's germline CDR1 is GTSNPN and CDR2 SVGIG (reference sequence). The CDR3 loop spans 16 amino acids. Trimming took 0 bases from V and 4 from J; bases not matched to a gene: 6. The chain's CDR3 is CAWSVLGTGITGELFF. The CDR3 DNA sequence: TGTGCCTGGAGTGTACTAGGGACAGGGATCACCGGGGAGCTGTTTTTT.

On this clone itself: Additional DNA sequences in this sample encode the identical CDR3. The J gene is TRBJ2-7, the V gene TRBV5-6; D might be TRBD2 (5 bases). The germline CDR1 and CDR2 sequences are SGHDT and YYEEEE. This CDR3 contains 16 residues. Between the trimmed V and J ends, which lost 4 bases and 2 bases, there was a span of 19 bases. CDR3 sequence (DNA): TGTGCCAGCAGCCTGTCCCGGGATAGGGATCCCTACGAGCAGTACTTC. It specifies CASSLSRDRDPYEQYF. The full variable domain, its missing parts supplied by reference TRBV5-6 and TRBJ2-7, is DAGVTQSPTHLIKTRGQQVTLRCSPKSGHDTVSWYQQALGQGPQFIFQYYEEEERQRGNFPDRFSGHQFPNYSSELNVNALLLGDSALYLCASSLSRDRDPYEQYFGPGTRLTVT.

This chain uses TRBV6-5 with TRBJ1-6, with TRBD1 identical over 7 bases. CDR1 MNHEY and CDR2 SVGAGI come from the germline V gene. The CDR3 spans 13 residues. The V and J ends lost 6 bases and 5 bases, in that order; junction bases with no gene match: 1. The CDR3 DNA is TGTGCCAGCAGGGGACAGAATAATTCACCCCTCCACTTT. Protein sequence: CASRGQNNSPLHF.

The CDR3 sequence: CASSLDSRSYEQYF. As DNA, the CDR3 is TGTGCCAGCAGCTTGGACAGCCGCTCCTACGAGCAGTACTTC. V and J are TRBV11-2 and TRBJ2-7; tentatively, D is TRBD1 (6 bases). This CDR3 spans 14 amino acids. CDR1 and CDR2 (germline): SGHAT, FQNNGV. V gave up 3 bases and J gave up 0 bases, with 9 bases separating them. Complete variable domain (other parts from reference TRBV11-2 and TRBJ2-7): EAGVAQSPRYKIIEKRQSVAFWCNPISGHATLYWYQQILGQGPKLLIQFQNNGVVDDSQLPKDRFSAERLKGVDSTLKIQPAKLEDSAVYLCASSLDSRSYEQYFGPGTRLTVT.

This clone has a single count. In DNA form, the CDR3 reads TGTGCCAGCAGCGGGCGGGTTTGGGGCCCAAACGAAGCTTTCTTT. Translating gives CASSGRVWGPNEAFF. The chain carries TRBV6-1 and TRBJ1-1; tentative D call: TRBD1 (5 bases). CDR3 length: 15 residues. V lost 6 bases and J 8 bases, leaving 22 bases between the germline ends. From germline, CDR1 is MNHNS and CDR2 SASEGT.

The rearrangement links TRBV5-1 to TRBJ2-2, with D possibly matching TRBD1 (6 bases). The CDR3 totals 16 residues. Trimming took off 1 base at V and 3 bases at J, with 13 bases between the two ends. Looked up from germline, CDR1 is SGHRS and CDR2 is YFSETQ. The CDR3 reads CASSLSGGWDTGELFF. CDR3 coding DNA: TGCGCCAGCAGCTTGTCTGGGGGCTGGGACACCGGGGAGCTGTTTTTT.

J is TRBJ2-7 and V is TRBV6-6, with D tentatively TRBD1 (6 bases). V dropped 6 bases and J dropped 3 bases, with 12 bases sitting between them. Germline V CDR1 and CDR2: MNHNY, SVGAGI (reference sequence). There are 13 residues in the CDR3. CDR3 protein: CASRGTLNYEQYF. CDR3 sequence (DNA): TGTGCCAGCAGAGGGACACTGAACTACGAGCAGTACTTC.

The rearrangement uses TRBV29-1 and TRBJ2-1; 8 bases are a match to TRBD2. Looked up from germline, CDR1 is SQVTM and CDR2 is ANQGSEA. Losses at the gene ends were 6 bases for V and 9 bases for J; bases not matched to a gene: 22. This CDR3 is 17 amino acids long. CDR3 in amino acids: CSVLPDELIAGIFEQFF. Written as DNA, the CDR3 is TGCAGCGTCCTCCCGGATGAGTTAATAGCGGGAATCTTTGAGCAGTTCTTC.

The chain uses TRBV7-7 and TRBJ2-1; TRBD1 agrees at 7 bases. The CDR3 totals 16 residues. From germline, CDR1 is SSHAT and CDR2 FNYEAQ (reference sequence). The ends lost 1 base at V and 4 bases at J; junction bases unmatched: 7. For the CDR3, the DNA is TGTGCCAGCAGCTTAGGAGGGGGCCCCCCGTACAATGAGCAGTTCTTC. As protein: CASSLGGGPPYNEQFF.

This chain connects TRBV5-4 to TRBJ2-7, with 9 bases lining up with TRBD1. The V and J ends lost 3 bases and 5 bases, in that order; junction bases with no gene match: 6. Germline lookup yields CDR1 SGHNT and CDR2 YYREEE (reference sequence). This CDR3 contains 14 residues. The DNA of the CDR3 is TGTGCCAGCAGCTACGGACAGGGGAGGAACGAGCAGTACTTC. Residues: CASSYGQGRNEQYF.

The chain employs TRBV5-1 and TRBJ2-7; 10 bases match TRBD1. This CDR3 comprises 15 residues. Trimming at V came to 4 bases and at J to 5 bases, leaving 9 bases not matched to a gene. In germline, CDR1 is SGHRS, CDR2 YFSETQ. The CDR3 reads CASSASTGGFNEQYF. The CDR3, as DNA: TGCGCCAGCAGCGCCTCGACAGGGGGCTTCAACGAGCAGTACTTC.

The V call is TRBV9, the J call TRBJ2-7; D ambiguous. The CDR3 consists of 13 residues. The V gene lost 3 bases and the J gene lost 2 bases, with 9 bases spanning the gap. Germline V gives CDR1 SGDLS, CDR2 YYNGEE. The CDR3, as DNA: TGTGCCAGCAGCGGGAACAGCCCCTACGAGCAGTACTTC. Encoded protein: CASSGNSPYEQYF.

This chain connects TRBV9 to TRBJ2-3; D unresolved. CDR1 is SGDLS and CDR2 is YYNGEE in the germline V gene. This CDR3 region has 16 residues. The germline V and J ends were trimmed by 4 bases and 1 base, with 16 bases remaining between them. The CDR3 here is CASSSRTLTGTDTQYF. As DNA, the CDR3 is TGTGCCAGCAGCTCCCGGACGTTGACCGGCACAGATACGCAGTATTTT.

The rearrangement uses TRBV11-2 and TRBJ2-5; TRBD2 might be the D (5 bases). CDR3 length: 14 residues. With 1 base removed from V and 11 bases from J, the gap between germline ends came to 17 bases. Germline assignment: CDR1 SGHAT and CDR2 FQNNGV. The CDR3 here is CASSLGIGLLEQYF. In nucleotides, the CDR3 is TGTGCCAGCAGCTTAGGAATAGGACTTCTAGAGCAGTACTTC.

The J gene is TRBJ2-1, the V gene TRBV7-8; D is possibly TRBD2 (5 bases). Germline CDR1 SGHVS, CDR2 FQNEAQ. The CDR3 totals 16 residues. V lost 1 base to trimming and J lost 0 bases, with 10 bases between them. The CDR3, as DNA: TGTGCCAGCAGCTTAGATCGGGGAAGCTCCTACAATGAGCAGTTCTTC. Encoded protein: CASSLDRGSSYNEQFF.

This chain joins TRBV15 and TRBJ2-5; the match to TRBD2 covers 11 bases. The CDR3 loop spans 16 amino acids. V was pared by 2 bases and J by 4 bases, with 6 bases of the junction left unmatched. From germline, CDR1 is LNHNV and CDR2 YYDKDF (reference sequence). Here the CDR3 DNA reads TGTGCCACCAGCAGACTTACTAGCGGGAGAGTAGAGACCCAGTACTTC. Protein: CATSRLTSGRVETQYF.

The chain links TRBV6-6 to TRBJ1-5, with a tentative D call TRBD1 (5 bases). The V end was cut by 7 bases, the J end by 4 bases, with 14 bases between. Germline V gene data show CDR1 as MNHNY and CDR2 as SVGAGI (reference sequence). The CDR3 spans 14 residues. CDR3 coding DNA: TGTGCCAGCACGTTACAGGCCCCGAATCAGCCCCAGCATTTT. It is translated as CASTLQAPNQPQHF.

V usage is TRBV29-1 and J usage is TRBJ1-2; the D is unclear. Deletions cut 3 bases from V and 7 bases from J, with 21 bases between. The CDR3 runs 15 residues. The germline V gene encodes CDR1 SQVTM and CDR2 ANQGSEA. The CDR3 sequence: CSVDSQGRAYGGYTF. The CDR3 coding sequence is TGCAGCGTTGATTCCCAAGGAAGGGCATATGGTGGCTACACCTTC.

CDR3 nucleotides: TGTGCCAGCAGCGCGGACAGGGGATTGAACGAAAAACTGTTTTTT. Translation: CASSADRGLNEKLFF. V usage is TRBV9 and J usage is TRBJ1-4, with TRBD1 matching over 9 bases. The CDR3 runs 15 residues. The V gene end was trimmed by 3 bases and the J gene end by 8 bases; junction bases not matched to a gene: 8. From germline, CDR1 is SGDLS and CDR2 YYNGEE.

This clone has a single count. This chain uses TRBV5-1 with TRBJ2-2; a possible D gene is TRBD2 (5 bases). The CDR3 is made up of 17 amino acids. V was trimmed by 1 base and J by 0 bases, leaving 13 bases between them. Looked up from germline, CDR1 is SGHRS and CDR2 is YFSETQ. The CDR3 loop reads CASSLRAGGTNTGELFF. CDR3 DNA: TGCGCCAGCAGCTTGAGGGCGGGTGGGACGAACACCGGGGAGCTGTTTTTT.

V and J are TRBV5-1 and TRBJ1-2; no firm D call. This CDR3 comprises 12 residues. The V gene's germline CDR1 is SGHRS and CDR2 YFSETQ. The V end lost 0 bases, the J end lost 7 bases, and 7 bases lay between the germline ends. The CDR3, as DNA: TGCGCCAGCAGCTTGGGACGGATTGGCTACACCTTC. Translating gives CASSLGRIGYTF.

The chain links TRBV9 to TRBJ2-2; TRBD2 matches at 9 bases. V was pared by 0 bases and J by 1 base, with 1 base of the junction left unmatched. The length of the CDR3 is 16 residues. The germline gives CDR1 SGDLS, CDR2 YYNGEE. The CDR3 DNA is TGTGCCAGCAGCGTAGGAGCGGGGGGGAACACCGGGGAGCTGTTTTTT. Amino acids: CASSVGAGGNTGELFF.